Described below is a single T cell receptor beta chain sequence and its context. Its target is not known. From germline, CDR1 is SGHVS and CDR2 FQNEAQ. The V gene lost 8 bases and the J gene lost 2 bases, with 13 bases spanning the gap. This CDR3 comprises 13 residues. This record belongs to a study of cytomegalovirus exposure and HLA in healthy donors. Notes on the study in general: TCR beta V- and J-gene trimming, according to a later analysis, was linked to a missense DCLRE1C variant. Among TCR beta chains of equal frequency, HLA-associated ones were more clonally expanded in a later analysis. For most subjects, TCR beta sequences were reported to predict HLA-A and HLA-B alleles with accuracy. In a later analysis, HLA-C alleles had the fewest associated TCRs, DRB1 alleles the most.

The study ran its PCR with 60 Vbeta and 13 Jbeta primers. Measured with immunoSEQ multiplex PCR; TCRdb has only the in-frame clones, and not every one. The data contain under 200,000 clones, about four fifths of them singletons. Specimen: PBMCs. The origin of this receptor is a man aged 40-55 years in good health and CMV-seropositive. This rearrangement joins TRBV7-8 to TRBJ2-7; D is possibly TRBD1 (6 bases). CDR3 sequence: CASSVGGAYEQYF. The DNA of the CDR3 is TGTGCCAGCTCAGTTGGGGGCGCCTACGAGCAGTACTTC.